The next 30 T cell receptor beta chains were all read from a single sample in a study of blood T cell repertoires in COVID-19. The method was immunoSEQ multiplex PCR; TCRdb's version includes in-frame clones alone and lacks a portion of them. The sample records 250,000 to 350,000 clones, 65% to 85% being singletons. Sequenced material: peripheral blood. Receptors originate from a person aged 65-85 years with COVID-19, enrolled during active disease.

Written as DNA, the CDR3 is TGTGCCAGCAGCTTATCAGCAGCGGGAGGGGTCGAGCAGTACTTC. Residues: CASSLSAAGGVEQYF. The V gene is TRBV7-8, the J gene TRBJ2-7; the match to TRBD2 covers 10 bases. Germline CDR1 and CDR2: SGHVS and FQNEAQ. With V trimmed by 2 bases and J by 6 bases, 7 bases remained unmatched. There are 15 residues in the CDR3.

V is TRBV28 and J is TRBJ1-6; a weak D match, TRBD1 (5 bases). CDR3 size: 13 residues. Trimming took 5 bases from V and 9 from J, leaving 11 bases between them. Germline V gives CDR1 MDHEN, CDR2 SYDVKM. The CDR3, as DNA: TGTGCCAGCAGTCCCGGGGGGGTTTCACCCCTCCACTTT. This codes for CASSPGGVSPLHF.

V gene TRBV19 combines with J gene TRBJ1-2, with 7 bases matching TRBD1. Trimming cost V 7 bases and J 1 base; bases outside gene matches: 18. The CDR3 length is 18 residues. The germline V gene has CDR1 LNHDA and CDR2 SQIVND (reference sequence). CDR3: CASTYRPAQGRRNYGYTF. CDR3 DNA sequence: TGTGCCAGTACTTATAGGCCCGCACAGGGGCGACGTAACTATGGCTACACCTTC.

CDR3 residues: CASSTPPGHPGDTEAFF. CDR3 DNA sequence: TGTGCCAGCAGCACCCCACCGGGACACCCAGGGGACACTGAAGCTTTCTTT. The chain uses TRBV7-2 and TRBJ1-1; TRBD1 might be the D (6 bases). V shed 5 bases and J shed 3 bases, with 22 bases lying between them. Per germline, CDR1 SGHTA and CDR2 FQGNSA. This CDR3 has 17 amino acids.

V and J are TRBV7-6 and TRBJ2-5; maybe TRBD1 (7 bases). CDR1 and CDR2 from the germline V gene are SGHVS and FNYEAQ. The CDR3 loop spans 15 amino acids. V was trimmed by 5 bases and J by 5 bases, leaving 18 bases between them. The CDR3 DNA reads as TGTGCCAGCAGCCAAACAACACAGGGGAGGGAGACCCAGTACTTC. It yields the protein CASSQTTQGRETQYF.

The V and J genes are TRBV7-2 and TRBJ2-3, with 7 bases identical to TRBD2. Germline CDR1 and CDR2: SGHTA and FQGNSA. The CDR3 loop spans 14 amino acids. Losses at the gene ends were 5 bases for V and 1 base for J; bases not matched to a gene: 3. The chain's CDR3 is CASSPGGGTDTQYF. The CDR3 DNA sequence: TGTGCCAGCAGCCCGGGGGGAGGCACAGATACGCAGTATTTT.

This clone was seen a single time. V is TRBV19 and J is TRBJ1-4, with 7 bases fitting TRBD1. CDR3 size: 17 residues. Germline V gene lookup returns CDR1 LNHDA and CDR2 SQIVND (reference sequence). Germline trimming cut 6 bases from V and 7 bases from J; bases unmatched to any gene: 17. Written as DNA, the CDR3 is TGTGCCAGTAGCGGCCCCTCGACAGGGATTAGGGGTGAAAAACTGTTTTTT. The encoded protein is CASSGPSTGIRGEKLFF.

The chain recombines TRBV18 with TRBJ1-3, with TRBD1 identical over 7 bases. This CDR3 comprises 14 residues. The ends lost 6 bases at V and 4 bases at J; junction bases unmatched: 6. CDR1 and CDR2 from the germline V gene are KGHSH and LQKENI. The CDR3 here is CASSGDSWGNTIYF. CDR3 bases: TGTGCCAGCTCCGGGGACAGTTGGGGAAACACCATATATTTT.

V gene TRBV4-1 combines with J gene TRBJ1-6; D is perhaps TRBD1 (6 bases). The germline V gene has CDR1 MGHRA and CDR2 YSYEKL. Trimming removed 4 bases at V and 6 bases at J, with 13 bases between. This CDR3 is built from 15 residues. In DNA, the CDR3 is TGCGCCAGCAGCCCTTTTCAGGGGATTAATTCACCCCTCCACTTT. This gives the protein CASSPFQGINSPLHF.

The chain joins TRBV7-2 to TRBJ2-1, with 9 positions matching TRBD2. The germline CDR1 and CDR2 sequences are SGHTA and FQGNSA. This CDR3 is built from 16 residues. Trimming removed 5 bases from V and 3 bases from J; junction bases left unmatched: 8. CDR3 DNA: TGTGCCAGCAGCCCACGGGGTAGCGGGAGCTACAATGAGCAGTTCTTC. This sequence encodes CASSPRGSGSYNEQFF.

Only one count was recorded for this clone. This chain connects TRBV4-1 to TRBJ1-5, with 8 nucleotides matching TRBD1. Germline trimming cut 0 bases from V and 4 bases from J; bases unmatched to any gene: 14. CDR1 and CDR2 (germline): MGHRA, YSYEKL. The CDR3 runs 19 residues. This CDR3 is CASSQERAGGALSNQPQHF. The CDR3 bases are TGCGCCAGCAGCCAAGAAAGGGCAGGGGGCGCGTTGTCAAATCAGCCCCAGCATTTT.

The rearrangement uses TRBV7-9 and TRBJ2-5; the match to TRBD2 covers 7 bases. Per the germline V gene, CDR1 is SEHNR and CDR2 is FQNEAQ (reference sequence). CDR3 length equals 14 residues. J lost 5 bases, V lost 0 bases, and 3 bases had no gene match. CDR3 sequence reads: CASSLAGGYETQYF. DNA of the CDR3: TGTGCCAGCAGCTTAGCGGGGGGGTACGAGACCCAGTACTTC.

This clone was observed a single time. V usage is TRBV11-1 and J usage is TRBJ2-7; a possible D gene is TRBD2 (7 bases). Germline-derived CDR1 and CDR2 are SGHAT and FQDESV (reference sequence). The CDR3 has 14 amino acids. V dropped 2 bases and J dropped 3 bases, with 11 bases sitting between them. The CDR3 DNA reads as TGTGCCAGCAGCTTACGGGGAGGGGGCTACGAGCAGTACTTC. It specifies CASSLRGGGYEQYF.

In its sample, this clone was seen once. J is TRBJ1-5 and V is TRBV28; maybe TRBD1 (6 bases). Germline CDR1 is MDHEN and CDR2 is SYDVKM. The CDR3 totals 16 residues. Trimming left V 5 bases short and J 7 bases short, with 21 bases between. The CDR3 nucleotides read TGTGCCAGCAGTCCTCCCCGTGGGGGGGCAGGGCAGCCCCAGCATTTT. This codes for CASSPPRGGAGQPQHF.

Of note for this clone: The DNA is omitted, as the CDR3 cannot be located on it reliably, and the CDR3 follows TCRdb's listing. V and J are TRBV24-1 and TRBJ2-2; TRBD1 reflects the table's D call only, with no check against the DNA. The germline V gene has CDR1 KGHDR and CDR2 SFDVKD. The CDR3 is 13 residues long, counting both termini. The CDR3 protein is CATSVPGFGELFF.

The rearrangement uses TRBV5-1 and TRBJ2-2; tentatively, D is TRBD2 (5 bases). Germline-derived CDR1 and CDR2 are SGHRS and YFSETQ. V lost 1 base, J lost 3 bases, and 13 bases lay in between. This CDR3 spans 16 amino acids. CDR3 in DNA: TGCGCCAGCAGCTTGTCTACGGGGTTGGACACCGGGGAGCTGTTTTTT. Translating gives CASSLSTGLDTGELFF.

This chain connects TRBV12-5 to TRBJ2-6; tentative D call: TRBD1 (5 bases). V was clipped by 1 base and J by 0 bases, with 19 bases between them. There are 20 residues in the CDR3. Germline V gene lookup returns CDR1 LGHNT and CDR2 FRNRAP. The CDR3 region is CASGLAKEKTALSGANVLTF. The DNA for the CDR3 is TGTGCTAGTGGTTTGGCCAAAGAAAAGACAGCCCTCTCTGGGGCCAACGTCCTGACTTTC.

The chain joins TRBV3-1 (or the pseudogene TRBV3-2) to TRBJ2-3; D possibly corresponds to TRBD2 (6 bases). This CDR3 contains 16 residues. Trimming removed 3 bases at V and 2 bases at J, with 15 bases between. In germline, CDR1 is LGHDT, CDR2 YNNKEL (reference sequence). The CDR3 DNA reads as TGTGCCAGCAGCCAGCCCACGGGACTCAACACAGATACGCAGTATTTT. Amino acids: CASSQPTGLNTDTQYF.

This chain connects TRBV28 to TRBJ2-2; 12 bases line up with TRBD2. Germline values: CDR1 MDHEN, CDR2 SYDVKM. The CDR3 consists of 17 residues. V lost 2 bases and J lost 6; bases outside the gene matches: 7. CDR3 loop: CASSLGSLAGGAGELFF. The CDR3 DNA is TGTGCCAGCAGTTTAGGGTCCCTAGCGGGAGGGGCCGGGGAGCTGTTTTTT.

The V and J genes are TRBV6-7 and TRBJ2-3; 8 bases agree with TRBD2. TRBV6-7 is sorted into the ORF group, with uncertain function. The V and J ends lost 0 bases and 4 bases, in that order; junction bases with no gene match: 9. CDR3 length: 17 amino acids. The CDR3 sequence is CASSYSAGGLGADTQYF. CDR3 bases: TGTGCCAGCAGTTACTCGGCGGGAGGACTTGGAGCAGATACGCAGTATTTT.

The chain combines TRBV28 with TRBJ2-5, with D possibly TRBD1 on 6 matching bases. Germline CDR1 and CDR2: MDHEN and SYDVKM. The CDR3 length is 12 residues. Trimming shortened V by 5 bases and J by 9 bases, and 13 bases separated the two germline ends. CDR3 sequence: CASSRLEGAQYF. CDR3 nucleotide sequence: TGTGCCAGCAGTCGGCTTGAGGGGGCCCAGTACTTC. The complete variable domain, with remaining parts taken from reference TRBV28 and TRBJ2-5, reads DVKVTQSSRYLVKRTGEKVFLECVQDMDHENMFWYRQDPGLGLRLIYFSYDVKMKEKGDIPEGYSVSREKKERFSLILESASTNQTSMYLCASSRLEGAQYFGPGTRLLVL.

The rearrangement joins TRBV28 to TRBJ1-2, with 10 nucleotides matching TRBD1. Germline V lookup: CDR1 MDHEN, CDR2 SYDVKM. V lost 11 bases, J lost 4 bases, and 7 bases stayed unmatched. The CDR3 has 13 residues. This CDR3 reads CAGGQGRFYGYTF. CDR3 nucleotides: TGTGCCGGGGGACAGGGGCGCTTCTATGGCTACACCTTC.

J is TRBJ1-3 and V is TRBV28; 7 nucleotides agree with TRBD1. V shed 8 bases, J shed 7 bases, and the junction held 8 bases outside the gene matches. Looked up from germline, CDR1 is MDHEN and CDR2 is SYDVKM. This CDR3 has 13 residues. The CDR3 coding sequence is TGTGCCAGCCTTACAGGGGTTGGGAACACCATATATTTT. Translation: CASLTGVGNTIYF. Full variable domain (missing parts from reference TRBV28 and TRBJ1-3): DVKVTQSSRYLVKRTGEKVFLECVQDMDHENMFWYRQDPGLGLRLIYFSYDVKMKEKGDIPEGYSVSREKKERFSLILESASTNQTSMYLCASLTGVGNTIYFGEGSWLTVV.

Concerning this clone itself: The sample has other DNA sequences that encode this CDR3 too. The chain uses TRBV30 and TRBJ2-7; TRBD1 aligns across 8 bases. CDR1 and CDR2 from the germline V gene are GTSNPN and SVGIG (reference sequence). The V gene end was trimmed by 7 bases and the J gene end by 2 bases; junction bases not matched to a gene: 4. The CDR3 spans 12 residues. CDR3 sequence reads: CAFGTGPYEQYF. In DNA, the CDR3 is TGTGCCTTTGGGACAGGACCCTACGAGCAGTACTTC.

The chain has TRBV28 and TRBJ1-5, with D perhaps matching TRBD1 (6 bases). The V end was cut by 6 bases, the J end by 7 bases, with 16 bases between. This CDR3 has 14 residues. From germline, CDR1 is MDHEN and CDR2 SYDVKM. The CDR3 bases are TGTGCCAGCAGCCTCTCGACAGGTTCCCAGCCCCAGCATTTT. It is translated as CASSLSTGSQPQHF.

This clone was counted only a few times. The chain links TRBV6-6 to TRBJ2-7; D might be TRBD2 (6 bases). The CDR3 extends over 15 amino acids. V was pared by 6 bases and J by 6 bases, with 21 bases between. The germline gives CDR1 MNHNY, CDR2 SVGAGI (reference sequence). The CDR3 DNA reads TGTGCCAGCAGCTCGGCGCGACTAGACCTCTGCGAGCAGTACTTC. Translating gives CASSSARLDLCEQYF.

The rearrangement joins TRBV6-5 to TRBJ1-1; D perhaps matches TRBD1 (5 bases). Per the germline V gene, CDR1 is MNHEY and CDR2 is SVGAGI. V lost 7 bases, J lost 0 bases, and 15 bases lay in between. There are 15 residues in the CDR3. The CDR3 DNA reads TGTGCCAGCACCAACCAGGGCGGGGTGAACACTGAAGCTTTCTTT. It specifies CASTNQGGVNTEAFF.

The chain carries TRBV7-3 and TRBJ2-3; 7 positions agree with TRBD2. From germline, CDR1 is SGHTA and CDR2 FQGTGA. Trimming cost V 2 bases and J 4 bases; bases outside gene matches: 6. CDR3 length equals 15 residues. CDR3 sequence reads: CASSLAAGAADTQYF. CDR3 nucleotides: TGTGCCAGCAGCTTAGCGGCGGGAGCGGCAGATACGCAGTATTTT.

This clone was picked up a small number of times. The chain combines TRBV28 with TRBJ1-1, with 9 bases identical to TRBD1. Per the germline V gene, CDR1 is MDHEN and CDR2 is SYDVKM. V trimming: 5 bases; J trimming: 9 bases; junction bases outside the gene matches: 10. The CDR3 spans 14 residues. DNA for the CDR3: TGTGCCAGCAGTCACCCTGCACAGGGGGCGCAAGCTTTCTTT. Protein: CASSHPAQGAQAFF.

The chain is built from TRBV7-9 and TRBJ2-7; 10 bases agree with TRBD1. Trimming at V came to 2 bases and at J to 4 bases, leaving 2 bases not matched to a gene. Per the germline V gene, CDR1 is SEHNR and CDR2 is FQNEAQ (reference sequence). The CDR3 is 14 residues long. The chain's CDR3 is CASSLRGQGYEQYF. CDR3 nucleotide sequence: TGTGCCAGCAGCTTACGGGGACAGGGGTACGAGCAGTACTTC.